The 25 T cell receptor beta chains below all came from one sample that was sequenced in a study of CD8 T cells in Susac syndrome. The authors reverse transcribed about 0.5 to 1 ug RNA with random hexamers. Using its own MiXCR run on the immunoSEQ multiplex PCR reads, TCRdb lists one record per CDR3 protein. The repertoire has approximately 190,000 distinct CDR3 sequences, around 95% of them found once; the top ten carry less than 0.2%. Sequencing was performed on CD8+ T cells from PBMCs. Receptors were obtained from a human donor with Susac syndrome.

This sequence joins TRBV25-1 and TRBJ1-1; a possible D gene is TRBD1 (5 bases). V was cut by 4 bases and J by 6 bases, with 12 bases left in between. The germline CDR1 and CDR2 sequences are MGHDK and SYGVNS. The CDR3 totals 13 residues. The CDR3 loop is CASSVTEGPEAFF. The CDR3 DNA reads TGTGCCAGCAGTGTAACTGAGGGGCCTGAAGCTTTCTTT.

The chain joins TRBV12-5 to TRBJ2-7; D perhaps matches TRBD1 (6 bases). The V end lost 5 bases, the J end lost 2 bases, and 10 bases lay between the germline ends. This CDR3 region has 13 residues. The germline CDR1 and CDR2 sequences are LGHNT and FRNRAP. The CDR3 DNA is TGTGCTAGTGGTGGGGGCAGGACCTACGAGCAGTACTTC. The encoded protein is CASGGGRTYEQYF.

The V and J genes are TRBV7-2 and TRBJ2-1; D remains ambiguous. In germline, CDR1 is SGHTA, CDR2 FQGNSA. The CDR3 sequence is 12 residues long. V dropped 6 bases and J dropped 0 bases, with 3 bases sitting between them. The CDR3 spells CASRFSYNEQFF. Here the CDR3 DNA reads TGTGCCAGCAGGTTCTCCTACAATGAGCAGTTCTTC. Full variable domain (missing parts from reference TRBV7-2 and TRBJ2-1): GAGVSQSPSNKVTEKGKDVELRCDPISGHTALYWYRQSLGQGLEFLIYFQGNSAPDKSGLPSDRFSAERTGGSVSTLTIQRTQQEDSAVYLCASRFSYNEQFFGPGTRLTVL.

The chain is built from TRBV7-9 and TRBJ2-1, with a weak D call TRBD2 (5 bases). Germline loops: CDR1 SEHNR, CDR2 FQNEAQ (reference sequence). The CDR3 is 15 residues long. The V end was cut by 5 bases, the J end by 8 bases, with 19 bases between. The CDR3 region has the DNA TGTGCCAGCAGCCCCCCACGTGGGAGCCGTGATGAGCAGTTCTTC. The encoded protein is CASSPPRGSRDEQFF.

The chain carries TRBV2 and TRBJ1-1; D is perhaps TRBD1 (5 bases). Germline CDR1 SNHLY, CDR2 FYNNEI. The CDR3 consists of 11 residues. V was trimmed by 6 bases and J by 10 bases, leaving 12 bases between them. The CDR3 DNA reads as TGTGCCAGCAGCCCCAGGGTACGAGCTTTCTTT. Translating it yields CASSPRVRAFF.

V gene TRBV15 combines with J gene TRBJ2-4, with D perhaps matching TRBD2 (6 bases). CDR3 length: 14 amino acids. The V and J ends lost 0 bases and 14 bases respectively, with 17 bases between them. Looked up from germline, CDR1 is LNHNV and CDR2 is YYDKDF (reference sequence). In DNA form, the CDR3 reads TGTGCCACCAGCAGAGATCAGGCTGGGGGGAGAGAGTACTTC. Amino acids: CATSRDQAGGREYF.

This rearrangement joins TRBV4-2 to TRBJ2-1, with TRBD1 matching 8 bases. Trimming cost V 1 base and J 8 bases; bases outside gene matches: 7. There are 15 residues in the CDR3. Looked up from germline, CDR1 is LGHNA and CDR2 is YNFKEQ. This CDR3 reads CASSQGQGSIDEQFF. The CDR3 coding sequence is TGTGCCAGCAGCCAAGGACAGGGGAGTATCGATGAGCAGTTCTTC.

The J gene is TRBJ1-1, the V gene TRBV27; possible D gene TRBD1, 6 bases. V was clipped by 2 bases and J by 4 bases, with 8 bases between them. This CDR3 has 13 amino acids. The V gene's germline CDR1 is MNHEY and CDR2 SMNVEV (reference sequence). The CDR3 DNA follows: TGTGCCAGCAGTTTAAGCAGGGGCACTGAAGCTTTCTTT. Its translation: CASSLSRGTEAFF.

This chain joins TRBV4-1 and TRBJ2-1; D is possibly TRBD2 (5 bases). The CDR3 extends over 13 amino acids. The V and J ends lost 0 bases and 9 bases respectively, with 9 bases between them. Germline V lookup: CDR1 MGHRA, CDR2 YSYEKL. CDR3 bases: TGCGCCAGCAGCCAAGATTCGGGGAGTGAGCAGTTCTTC. This codes for CASSQDSGSEQFF.

The CDR3 loop reads CASSLNEQYF. CDR3 DNA: TGCGCCAGCAGCTTGAACGAGCAGTACTTC. V gene TRBV5-1 combines with J gene TRBJ2-7; no reliable D call. This CDR3 region has 10 residues. CDR1 and CDR2 (germline): SGHRS, YFSETQ. V dropped 1 base and J dropped 5 bases, with 1 base sitting between them.

The CDR3 region is CASRGTSGRARNNEQFF. The CDR3 DNA reads as TGTGCCAGCCGCGGGACTAGCGGGAGGGCCAGAAACAATGAGCAGTTCTTC. The chain carries TRBV18 and TRBJ2-1; TRBD2 matches at 16 bases. V trimming: 8 bases; J trimming: 5 bases; junction bases outside the gene matches: 9. Germline V CDR1 and CDR2: KGHSH, LQKENI. The CDR3 sequence is 17 residues long.

The chain carries TRBV5-4 and TRBJ2-2; possible D gene TRBD2, 5 bases. V lost 5 bases and J 5 bases, leaving 13 bases between the germline ends. Per the germline V gene, CDR1 is SGHNT and CDR2 is YYREEE (reference sequence). The CDR3 runs to 14 residues. The CDR3 protein is CASSWGEATGELFF. CDR3 nucleotide sequence: TGTGCCAGCAGTTGGGGAGAGGCGACCGGGGAGCTGTTTTTT.

This rearrangement joins TRBV13 to TRBJ2-7, with TRBD1 as a possible D gene (5 bases). This CDR3 is 13 amino acids long. Per the germline V gene, CDR1 is PRHDT and CDR2 is FYEKMQ (reference sequence). Trimming removed 6 bases at V and 1 base at J, with 10 bases between. CDR3: CASSSDTSYEQYF. The DNA for the CDR3 is TGTGCCAGCAGTTCGGACACGTCCTACGAGCAGTACTTC.

This sequence joins TRBV29-1 and TRBJ1-1; D gene unclear. V was trimmed by 2 bases and J by 0 bases, leaving 4 bases between them. The CDR3 consists of 12 residues. In germline, CDR1 is SQVTM, CDR2 ANQGSEA. In nucleotides, the CDR3 is TGCAGCGTTGAACAGATGAACACTGAAGCTTTCTTT. Protein: CSVEQMNTEAFF.

The CDR3 reads CASSEGSYQPQHF. Here the CDR3 DNA reads TGTGCCAGCAGTGAGGGCAGTTATCAGCCCCAGCATTTT. The gene calls are TRBV2 and TRBJ1-5; D is ambiguous. Germline-derived CDR1 and CDR2 are SNHLY and FYNNEI. This CDR3 has 13 residues. Trimming removed 3 bases at V and 5 bases at J, with 8 bases between.

The chain links TRBV14 to TRBJ1-5; no clear D gene. Per the germline V gene, CDR1 is SGHDN and CDR2 is FVKESK. Trimming left V 4 bases short and J 4 bases short, with 14 bases between. The CDR3 length is 15 residues. The CDR3: CASSLRVGKNQPQHF. In DNA, the CDR3 is TGTGCCAGCAGCCTAAGGGTCGGCAAGAATCAGCCCCAGCATTTT.

This sequence joins TRBV5-6 and TRBJ1-5, with D perhaps matching TRBD1 (5 bases). Germline CDR1 and CDR2: SGHDT and YYEEEE. Trimming shortened V by 0 bases and J by 7 bases, and 8 bases separated the two germline ends. This CDR3 is 13 amino acids long. This chain's CDR3 is CASSLGRAQPQHF. The CDR3 nucleotides are TGTGCCAGCAGCTTGGGCAGGGCCCAGCCCCAGCATTTT.

The chain uses TRBV29-1 and TRBJ1-1; D is unclear. CDR3 length: 12 residues. Trimming took 2 bases from V and 6 from J, leaving 10 bases between them. Germline V gene data show CDR1 as SQVTM and CDR2 as ANQGSEA. CDR3 amino acids: CSVEKYTAEAFF. As DNA, the CDR3 is TGCAGCGTTGAAAAGTACACGGCTGAAGCTTTCTTT.

The chain couples TRBV5-4 to TRBJ1-1, with a tentative D call TRBD1 (5 bases). Germline V gene data show CDR1 as SGHNT and CDR2 as YYREEE (reference sequence). This CDR3 is 14 amino acids long. With 3 bases removed from V and 3 bases from J, the gap between germline ends came to 12 bases. CDR3 amino acids: CASSSSGRDTEAFF. The CDR3 coding sequence is TGTGCCAGCAGCTCCAGCGGCAGGGACACTGAAGCTTTCTTT.

The genes are TRBV15 and TRBJ1-5; TRBD1 is a possible D gene (6 bases). This CDR3 has 14 residues. CDR1 is LNHNV, CDR2 YYDKDF, per germline (reference sequence). Trimming left V 2 bases short and J 4 bases short, with 9 bases between. The CDR3 here is CATSRRQVNQPQHF. The CDR3 DNA reads TGTGCCACCAGCAGAAGACAGGTAAATCAGCCCCAGCATTTT.

The gene calls are TRBV6-1 and TRBJ2-1, with 11 bases matching TRBD1. This CDR3 is 15 amino acids long. CDR1 MNHNS and CDR2 SASEGT come from the germline V gene. V lost 6 bases to trimming and J lost 5 bases; unmatched junction nucleotides: 6. CDR3 loop: CASSNGQGADNEQFF. The CDR3 DNA reads as TGTGCCAGCAGCAATGGACAGGGGGCCGACAATGAGCAGTTCTTC.

The chain employs TRBV4-2 and TRBJ2-3; D unclear. Germline lookup yields CDR1 LGHNA and CDR2 YNFKEQ. This CDR3 spans 15 amino acids. The germline V and J ends were trimmed by 0 bases and 0 bases, with 7 bases remaining between them. CDR3 protein: CASSQETTSTDTQYF. CDR3 nucleotide sequence: TGTGCCAGCAGCCAAGAGACAACTAGCACAGATACGCAGTATTTT.

This chain connects TRBV6-1 to TRBJ2-1, with 7 bases matching TRBD2. The V gene's germline CDR1 is MNHNS and CDR2 SASEGT. Trimming removed 7 bases from V and 1 base from J; junction bases left unmatched: 19. This CDR3 is 19 amino acids long. Here the CDR3 DNA reads TGTGCCAGCACTGTTACGGCGGGTAGCCAGGGACTATCCTACAATGAGCAGTTCTTC. As protein: CASTVTAGSQGLSYNEQFF.

The genes are TRBV20-1 and TRBJ2-7; 8 positions match TRBD2. Trimming took 0 bases from V and 3 from J; bases not matched to a gene: 4. Germline V lookup: CDR1 DFQATT, CDR2 SNEGSKA (reference sequence). The CDR3 is 14 residues long. The CDR3 region has the DNA TGCAGTGCTAGAGATACTAGCGGTCTCTACGAGCAGTACTTC. It encodes CSARDTSGLYEQYF.

The chain links TRBV2 to TRBJ2-7; 7 bases align to TRBD1. Germline V gives CDR1 SNHLY, CDR2 FYNNEI. V lost 6 bases to trimming and J lost 6 bases; unmatched junction nucleotides: 8. The CDR3 is made up of 13 amino acids. CDR3 nucleotides: TGTGCCAGCAGGGATAGACAGGGCCCCGAGCAGTACTTC. This encodes CASRDRQGPEQYF. Full variable domain (missing parts from reference TRBV2 and TRBJ2-7): EPEVTQTPSHQVTQMGQEVILRCVPISNHLYFYWYRQILGQKVEFLVSFYNNEISEKSEIFDDQFSVERPDGSNFTLKIRSTKLEDSAMYFCASRDRQGPEQYFGPGTRLTVT.